This T cell receptor (beta chain) was obtained from a study of response to subunit inactivated influenza vaccine. TCRdb redid the calling of the RT-PCR reads with MiXCR, one entry per CDR3 protein. The table shows under 750,000 distinct CDR3 sequences, with 12% occurring only once. Many counts were recorded for this clonotype. The origin of this receptor is a middle-aged man who received an inactivated influenza vaccine. Here the sequenced sample was PBMCs from blood, taken on the day of vaccination.

The CDR3 region is CASSLTSGGQETQYF. The CDR3, as DNA: TGTGCCAGCAGCTTAACTAGCGGAGGACAAGAGACCCAGTACTTC. The chain uses TRBV7-9 and TRBJ2-5, with TRBD2 identical over 8 bases. Germline lookup yields CDR1 SEHNR and CDR2 FQNEAQ (reference sequence). This CDR3 is built from 15 residues. V trimming: 2 bases; J trimming: 2 bases; junction bases outside the gene matches: 4.